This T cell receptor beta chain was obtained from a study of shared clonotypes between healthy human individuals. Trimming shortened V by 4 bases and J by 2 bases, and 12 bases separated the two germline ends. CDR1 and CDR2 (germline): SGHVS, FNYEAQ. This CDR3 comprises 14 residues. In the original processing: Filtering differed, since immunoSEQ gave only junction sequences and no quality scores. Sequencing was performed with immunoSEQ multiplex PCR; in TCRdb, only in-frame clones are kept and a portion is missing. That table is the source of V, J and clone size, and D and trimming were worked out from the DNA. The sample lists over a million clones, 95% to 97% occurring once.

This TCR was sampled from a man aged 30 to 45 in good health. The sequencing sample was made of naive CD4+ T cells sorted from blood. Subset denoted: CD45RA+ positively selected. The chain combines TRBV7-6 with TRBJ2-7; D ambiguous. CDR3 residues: CASSSKLGTYEQYF. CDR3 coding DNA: TGTGCCAGCAGCTCGAAGCTAGGTACCTACGAGCAGTACTTC.